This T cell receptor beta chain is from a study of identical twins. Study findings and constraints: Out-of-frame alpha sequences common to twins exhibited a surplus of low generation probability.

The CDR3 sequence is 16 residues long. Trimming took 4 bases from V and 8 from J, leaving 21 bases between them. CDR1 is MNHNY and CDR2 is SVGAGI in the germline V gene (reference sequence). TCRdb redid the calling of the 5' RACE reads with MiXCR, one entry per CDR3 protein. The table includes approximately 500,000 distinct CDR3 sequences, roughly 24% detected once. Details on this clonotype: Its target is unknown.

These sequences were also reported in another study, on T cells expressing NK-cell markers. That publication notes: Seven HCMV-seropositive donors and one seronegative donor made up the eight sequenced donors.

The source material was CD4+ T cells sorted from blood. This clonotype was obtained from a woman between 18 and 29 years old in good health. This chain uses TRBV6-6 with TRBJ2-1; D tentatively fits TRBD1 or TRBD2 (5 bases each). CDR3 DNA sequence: TGTGCCAGCAGTTTATCCGGGACCCCATACGTCGATGAGCAGTTCTTC. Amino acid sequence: CASSLSGTPYVDEQFF.